This T cell receptor (beta chain) was captured by sequencing in a study of read filtering for tumor transcriptome and immune sequencing. Study-level results: Approximately 77% of IR-seq clonotypes had a single read, yet these held approximately 4% of reads.

At least ten counts were recorded for this clonotype. Its antigen remains unknown. Trimming at V came to 6 bases and at J to 7 bases, leaving 3 bases not matched to a gene. The CDR3 totals 12 residues. Germline lookup yields CDR1 SQVTM and CDR2 ANQGSEA. From roughly 400 ng of RNA, a library with molecular barcoded alpha/delta and beta/gamma adaptors was made. One entry per CDR3 protein results from TCRdb running MiXCR on the reads. The data contain some 120,000 distinct CDR3 sequences, 13% of them seen just once; the ten biggest clones take up 8% to 13%. The source is a donor at least 40 years old with multiple myeloma. The material sequenced was a population of CD138-negative cells sorted from bone marrow. The genes are TRBV29-1 and TRBJ2-1; 10 bases match TRBD2. CDR3 residues: CSVDSGRNEQFF. CDR3 DNA sequence: TGCAGCGTAGATAGCGGGAGGAATGAGCAGTTCTTC.